The rows below give T cell receptor beta chains drawn from one sample of a study of blood T cells in healthy people across ages. TCRdb called the 5' RACE reads again in MiXCR, with one record for every CDR3 protein. The table records about 1.5 million distinct CDR3 sequences, 35% to 45% of them present only once. Sequencing input: blood. Every receptor here comes from a woman under 30 in good health. Both conserved end residues are part of each CDR3. A D gene is named only where the DNA matches it firmly. Only some rows state a clone size, as once, few, many or a class for expanded clones.

TRBJ2-1	TRBV12-3/TRBV12-4	-	-	CASSYKKSYNEQFF	TGTGCCAGCAGCTACAAAAAATCCTACAATGAGCAGTTCTTC
TRBJ2-3	TRBV27	TRBD2	-	CASKPGLAGGCGTDTQYF	TGTGCCAGCAAACCGGGACTAGCGGGGGGATGCGGCACAGATACGCAGTATTTT
TRBJ2-7	TRBV20-1	TRBD1	-	CSARHAGGADYEQYF	TGCAGTGCTAGACACGCAGGGGGTGCGGACTACGAGCAGTACTTC
TRBJ2-1	TRBV4-2	TRBD2	few	CASSQLAGAGSYNEQFF	TGTGCCAGCAGCCAACTAGCGGGAGCTGGCTCCTACAATGAGCAGTTCTTC
TRBJ1-2	TRBV4-1	-	-	CASSPTSGQTRDGYTF	TGCGCCAGCAGCCCCACCTCGGGGCAAACCAGGGACGGCTACACCTTC
TRBJ1-1	TRBV20-1	-	-	CSAQSSGNTEAFF	TGCAGTGCCCAATCCAGTGGGAACACTGAAGCTTTCTTT
TRBJ1-2	TRBV12-5	TRBD1	few	CASGLRDSNYGYTF	TGTGCTAGTGGCCTCCGGGACAGTAACTATGGCTACACCTTC
TRBJ2-2	TRBV6-2/TRBV6-3	TRBD2	few	CASSYSSSGNTGELFF	TGTGCCAGCAGTTACTCGTCTAGCGGGAACACCGGGGAGCTGTTTTTT
TRBJ2-1	TRBV20-1	-	-	CSARDRLGSYNEQFF	TGCAGTGCTAGAGATAGACTAGGTTCCTACAATGAGCAGTTCTTC
TRBJ2-1	TRBV7-9	-	-	CASPGLMSSYNEQFF	TGTGCCAGCCCCGGACTCATGAGCTCCTACAATGAGCAGTTCTTC
TRBJ2-7	TRBV7-2	TRBD2	few	CASSLSPLAGRYEQYF	TGTGCCAGCAGCTTATCCCCTCTAGCGGGACGATACGAGCAGTACTTC
TRBJ2-7	TRBV7-9	-	-	CASSFATSQPSYEQYF	TGTGCCAGCAGCTTCGCAACTAGCCAACCTTCCTACGAGCAGTACTTC
TRBJ2-2	TRBV20-1	TRBD1	-	CSAGQVNTGELFF	TGCAGTGCAGGACAGGTTAATACCGGGGAGCTGTTTTTT
TRBJ2-5	TRBV5-1	TRBD2	-	CASSLGLTSGVMGNEQYF	TGCGCCAGCAGCTTGGGACTAACTAGCGGAGTAATGGGCAATGAGCAGTACTTC
TRBJ1-2	TRBV7-2	-	few	CASKKGPPDGYTF	TGTGCCAGCAAGAAGGGTCCACCGGATGGCTACACCTTC
TRBJ2-4	TRBV20-1	-	few	CSARVGLAKNIQYF	TGCAGTGCTAGAGTAGGACTAGCCAAAAACATTCAGTACTTC
TRBJ2-3	TRBV29-1	-	few	CSARPWDGDTQYF	TGCAGCGCCCGTCCCTGGGATGGAGATACGCAGTATTTT